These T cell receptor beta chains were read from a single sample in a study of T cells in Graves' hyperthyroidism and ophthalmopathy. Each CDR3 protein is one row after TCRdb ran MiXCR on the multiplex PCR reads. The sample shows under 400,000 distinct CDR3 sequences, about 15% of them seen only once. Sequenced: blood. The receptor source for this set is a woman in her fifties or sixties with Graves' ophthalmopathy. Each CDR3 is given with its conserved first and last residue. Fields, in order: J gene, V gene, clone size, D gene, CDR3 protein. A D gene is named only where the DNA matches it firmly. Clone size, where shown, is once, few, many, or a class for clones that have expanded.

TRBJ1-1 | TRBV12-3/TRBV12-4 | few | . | CASSLTAMGTEAFF
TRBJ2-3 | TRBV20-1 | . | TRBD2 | CSARGGTVAGRTDTQYF
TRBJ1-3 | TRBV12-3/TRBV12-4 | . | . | CASSFFVGSSGNTIYF
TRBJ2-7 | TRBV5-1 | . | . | CASSLGAGYSHEQYF
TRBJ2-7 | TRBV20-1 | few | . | CSALTLYEQYF
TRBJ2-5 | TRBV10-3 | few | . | CAISGVGKGETQYF
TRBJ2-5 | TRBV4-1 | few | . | CASSQRGIQETQYF
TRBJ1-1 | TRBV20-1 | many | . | CSARDPEAFF
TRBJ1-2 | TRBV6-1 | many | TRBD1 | CASSDQTGGTYGYTF
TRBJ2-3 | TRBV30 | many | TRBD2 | CAWSGRGVDTQYF
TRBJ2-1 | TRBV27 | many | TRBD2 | CASSWTSLGEQFF
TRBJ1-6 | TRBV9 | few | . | CASSTTDSYNSPLHF
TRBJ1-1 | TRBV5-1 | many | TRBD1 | CASSNGQGAFNTEAFF
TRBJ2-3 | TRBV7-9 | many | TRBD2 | CASRPGGGTDTQYF
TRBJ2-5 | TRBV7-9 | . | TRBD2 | CASSLTSGGQETQYF
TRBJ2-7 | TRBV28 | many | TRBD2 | CASGNEGAGGDEQYF
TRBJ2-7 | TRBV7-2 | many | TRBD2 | CASSLAGTIDEQYF
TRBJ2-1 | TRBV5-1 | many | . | CASRDTNNEQFF
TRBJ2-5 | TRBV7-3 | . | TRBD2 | CASSQAGGLQETQYF
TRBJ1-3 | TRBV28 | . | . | CASRPQEIGNTIYF
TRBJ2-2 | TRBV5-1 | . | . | CASSEDESGEPFF
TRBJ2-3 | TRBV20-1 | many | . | CSARRLGTDTQYF
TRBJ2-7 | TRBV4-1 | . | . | CASSQDTHDSYEQYF
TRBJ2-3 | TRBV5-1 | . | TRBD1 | CASSLTGQGGVDTQYF
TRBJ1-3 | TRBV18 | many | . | CASSPGTLAGNTIYF
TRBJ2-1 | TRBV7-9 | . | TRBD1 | CASSPPGQFLYNEQFF
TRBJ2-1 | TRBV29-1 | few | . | CSVLTGFNEQFF
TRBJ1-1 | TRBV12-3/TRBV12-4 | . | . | CASSGTSAFSGAFF
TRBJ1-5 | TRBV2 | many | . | CASSENNQPQHF
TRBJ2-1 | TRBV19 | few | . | CASTTLGDPTPHEQFF
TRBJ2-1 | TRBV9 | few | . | CASSTGSSYMEQFF
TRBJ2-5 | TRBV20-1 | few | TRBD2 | CSARSAGGPGETQYF
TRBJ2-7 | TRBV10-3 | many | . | CASGTAVGEQYF
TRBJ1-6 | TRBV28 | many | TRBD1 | CASSPPTGRGSPLHF
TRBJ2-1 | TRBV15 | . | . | CATSLEWNEQFF
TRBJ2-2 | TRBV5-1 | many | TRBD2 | CASSLSGRATTGELFF
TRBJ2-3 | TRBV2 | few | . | CASSEALGVATDTQYF
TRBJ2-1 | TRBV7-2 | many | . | CASSLVGGTPYNEQFF
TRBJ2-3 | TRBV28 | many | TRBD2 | CASLGGGASTDTQYF
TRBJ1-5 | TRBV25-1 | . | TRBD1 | CASSARGQQPQHF
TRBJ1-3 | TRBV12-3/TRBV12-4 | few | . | CASSRGSAGNTIYF
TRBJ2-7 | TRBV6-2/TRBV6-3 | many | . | CASTDVGGYEQYF
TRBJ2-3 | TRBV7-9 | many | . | CASSLQVAKGTQYF
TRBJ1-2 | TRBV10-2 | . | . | CASSEAGSRGYTF
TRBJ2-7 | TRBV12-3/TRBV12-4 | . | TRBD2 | CASSFAGASHEQYF
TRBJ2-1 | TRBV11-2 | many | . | CASSSPRPTSNEQFF
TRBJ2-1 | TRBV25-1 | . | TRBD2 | CASTGRPVSNEQFF
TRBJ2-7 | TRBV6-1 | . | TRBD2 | CASSRGTSGRAGYEQYF
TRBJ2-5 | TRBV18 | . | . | CASAPGIQETQYF
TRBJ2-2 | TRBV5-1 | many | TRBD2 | CASSETSGSAGELFF